The next 11 T cell receptor beta chains were all read from a single sample in a study of blood T cell repertoires in COVID-19 (TCRdb year 2020). Libraries were prepared through the immunoSEQ multiplex PCR assay. Drawn from immuneACCESS, this table holds only the in-frame rearrangements with V and J called that TCRdb kept. Clones are partly lost; checked studies trace under half to an unresolved V gene and leave the rest unexplained. The sample contains under 200,000 clones, roughly 83% of them found a single time. The leading ten clones occupy 1.5% to 1.7% of the sample. Sequencing used peripheral blood. These receptors all come from a human donor in a cohort sampled during active COVID-19.

The rearrangement joins TRBV11-2 to TRBJ1-2, with a tentative D call TRBD1 (5 bases). Trimming removed 4 bases from V and 0 bases from J, with 9 bases in between. Germline V gene sequence: CDR1 SGHAT, CDR2 FQNNGV. CDR3 length: 14 amino acids. The CDR3 spells CASSSGQANYGYTF. Here the CDR3 DNA reads TGTGCCAGCAGCTCAGGACAAGCTAACTATGGCTACACCTTC.

The chain employs TRBV7-9 and TRBJ2-4, with D possibly TRBD2 on 6 matching bases. CDR1 SEHNR and CDR2 FQNEAQ come from the germline V gene (reference sequence). Trimming removed 3 bases at V and 1 base at J, with 10 bases between. The CDR3 covers 15 residues. The CDR3 sequence: CASSFPGVAKNIQYF. CDR3 DNA sequence: TGTGCCAGCAGCTTTCCGGGGGTGGCCAAAAACATTCAGTACTTC.

This chain connects TRBV9 to TRBJ2-1; the D gene is possibly TRBD1 (6 bases). Germline-derived CDR1 and CDR2 are SGDLS and YYNGEE. V was shortened by 3 bases and J by 4 bases, with 14 bases between the two germline ends. CDR3 size: 15 residues. DNA of the CDR3: TGTGCCAGCAGCGCCTCAGGGGAAGTTTACAATGAGCAGTTCTTC. Translated: CASSASGEVYNEQFF.

This chain joins TRBV5-1 and TRBJ1-1; D might be TRBD1 (6 bases). Trimming took 7 bases from V and 0 from J, leaving 16 bases between them. Germline V gene lookup returns CDR1 SGHRS and CDR2 YFSETQ. This CDR3 spans 15 amino acids. The CDR3, as DNA: TGCGCCAGCTCTCTTTCGACAGGACTGAACACTGAAGCTTTCTTT. This gives the protein CASSLSTGLNTEAFF.

V gene TRBV7-2 combines with J gene TRBJ2-2; the D gene is possibly TRBD1 (6 bases). The CDR3 contains 15 residues. V lost 5 bases to trimming and J lost 0 bases, with 10 bases between them. CDR1 is SGHTA, CDR2 FQGNSA, per germline. CDR3 region: CASSQGRTNTGELFF. Written as DNA, the CDR3 is TGTGCCAGCAGCCAGGGGCGGACGAACACCGGGGAGCTGTTTTTT.

V gene TRBV12-3 or TRBV12-4 combines with J gene TRBJ1-4, with 7 positions matching TRBD1. V was clipped by 7 bases and J by 6 bases; unmatched bases: 5. This CDR3 contains 13 residues. The CDR3 reads CASKDRLYEKLFF. DNA for the CDR3: TGTGCCAGCAAGGACAGGTTGTATGAAAAACTGTTTTTT.

The genes are TRBV25-1 and TRBJ1-4, with 8 bases lining up with TRBD1. Trimming at V came to 6 bases and at J to 4 bases, leaving 7 bases not matched to a gene. CDR1 is MGHDK and CDR2 is SYGVNS in the germline V gene. The CDR3 is made up of 15 amino acids. The CDR3 spells CASSTRTGLNEKLFF. The CDR3 nucleotides are TGTGCCAGCAGCACCCGGACAGGGCTTAATGAAAAACTGTTTTTT.

The genes are TRBV9 and TRBJ2-2; 9 bases match TRBD1. The CDR3 contains 16 residues. Germline CDR1 reads SGDLS; CDR2 reads YYNGEE. The trim removed 0 bases at V and 6 bases at J, leaving 6 bases unmatched. The CDR3: CASSVGTGGAPGELFF. CDR3 DNA sequence: TGTGCCAGCAGCGTAGGCACAGGGGGCGCGCCCGGGGAGCTGTTTTTT.

V is TRBV12-5 and J is TRBJ1-2; D is possibly TRBD1 (5 bases). From germline, CDR1 is LGHNT and CDR2 FRNRAP. Trimming left V 4 bases short and J 7 bases short, with 13 bases between. CDR3 length equals 13 residues. CDR3 region: CASGSEGRSGYTF. In nucleotides, the CDR3 is TGTGCTAGTGGTTCAGAGGGGAGGAGTGGCTACACCTTC.

The V call is TRBV4-3, the J call TRBJ1-1; D is unclear. Trimming took off 0 bases at V and 4 bases at J, with 15 bases between the two ends. Per germline, CDR1 LGHNA and CDR2 YSLEER. The CDR3 is 16 amino acids. The CDR3 is CASSQEPTVVGTEAFF. DNA of the CDR3: TGCGCCAGCAGCCAAGAACCCACCGTCGTCGGCACTGAAGCTTTCTTT.

The chain couples TRBV7-9 to TRBJ1-6; the D gene is possibly TRBD1 (6 bases). This CDR3 contains 16 residues. CDR1 and CDR2 (germline): SEHNR, FQNEAQ (reference sequence). V dropped 4 bases and J dropped 3 bases, with 13 bases sitting between them. CDR3 nucleotide sequence: TGTGCCAGCAGCTCCGACAGGAATTACTATAATTCACCCCTCCACTTT. This gives the protein CASSSDRNYYNSPLHF.